The rows below give T cell receptor beta chains drawn from one sample of a study of cytotoxic CD8 clonotypes in ibrutinib-treated CLL. The method was immunoSEQ multiplex PCR; TCRdb's version includes in-frame clones alone and lacks a portion of them. The sample carries around 60,000 clones, 57% recorded once. Sequencing was performed on PBMCs, taken after 12 months of ibrutinib treatment. Every receptor here comes from a human donor with chronic lymphocytic leukemia. Both conserved end residues are part of each CDR3. Each record gives: D gene, J gene, V gene, CDR3 protein. A D gene is named only where the DNA matches it firmly.

. | TRBJ1-4 | TRBV19 | CASSIVGPAANEKLFF
TRBD2 | TRBJ2-3 | TRBV18 | CASSPVAGGAPTDTQYF
. | TRBJ2-3 | TRBV7-6 | CASSLGGSPDTQYF
TRBD2 | TRBJ2-7 | TRBV28 | CASSFAGAGYEQYF
TRBD1 | TRBJ2-2 | TRBV6-1 | CASSARTGVTGELFF
. | TRBJ1-5 | TRBV10-3 | CAISESTRVYGQPQHF
. | TRBJ1-1 | TRBV10-3 | CAISRRGEAFF
TRBD2 | TRBJ2-5 | TRBV15 | CATSRGTSGLQETQYF
. | TRBJ2-2 | TRBV7-2 | CASSQSLGPITGELFF
. | TRBJ2-5 | TRBV7-9 | CASSWKETQYF
TRBD2 | TRBJ2-1 | TRBV27 | CASSPGGRPGEEQFF
. | TRBJ1-1 | TRBV15 | CATSRDGSNTEAFF
. | TRBJ2-5 | TRBV7-9 | CASSSTGQETQYF
TRBD1 | TRBJ1-4 | TRBV7-9 | CASSLAPTGAEKLFF
. | TRBJ1-5 | TRBV9 | CASTPGAAGNQPQHF
. | TRBJ2-2 | TRBV7-2 | CASSFGRGSLGELFF
. | TRBJ1-1 | TRBV10-3 | CAISPATFTEAFF
. | TRBJ1-5 | TRBV15 | CATSIAVGFREPQHF
. | TRBJ2-3 | TRBV6-6 | CATMGAGTDTQYF
. | TRBJ1-2 | TRBV9 | CASSDGTSYGYTF
. | TRBJ1-1 | TRBV19 | CASSIGNMNTEAFF
. | TRBJ1-1 | TRBV6-5 | CASSWGSGVTEAFF
TRBD2 | TRBJ2-7 | TRBV5-1 | CASPDVTGGSYEQYF
. | TRBJ1-5 | TRBV28 | CASTAGWGQPQHF
. | TRBJ1-1 | TRBV6-1 | CASREAGEAFF
. | TRBJ1-6 | TRBV7-6 | CASSLAQAGIESPLHF
. | TRBJ2-7 | TRBV5-1 | CASSLWEAYEQYF
. | TRBJ1-2 | TRBV10-3 | CAITDQDEGYTF
. | TRBJ1-1 | TRBV29-1 | CSVRREGTEAFF
. | TRBJ2-1 | TRBV5-2 | CASSITGGRDNEQFF
. | TRBJ1-3 | TRBV14 | CASSQVRGAGNTIYF
. | TRBJ1-5 | TRBV6-1 | CASSAFVFAEKLGYQPQHF
. | TRBJ2-7 | TRBV5-1 | CASSLRGQYYEQYF
. | TRBJ2-1 | TRBV7-9 | CASSLPGTARQFF
. | TRBJ2-7 | TRBV18 | CASSPGSYEQYF
. | TRBJ1-2 | TRBV6-1 | CASSKGYTF